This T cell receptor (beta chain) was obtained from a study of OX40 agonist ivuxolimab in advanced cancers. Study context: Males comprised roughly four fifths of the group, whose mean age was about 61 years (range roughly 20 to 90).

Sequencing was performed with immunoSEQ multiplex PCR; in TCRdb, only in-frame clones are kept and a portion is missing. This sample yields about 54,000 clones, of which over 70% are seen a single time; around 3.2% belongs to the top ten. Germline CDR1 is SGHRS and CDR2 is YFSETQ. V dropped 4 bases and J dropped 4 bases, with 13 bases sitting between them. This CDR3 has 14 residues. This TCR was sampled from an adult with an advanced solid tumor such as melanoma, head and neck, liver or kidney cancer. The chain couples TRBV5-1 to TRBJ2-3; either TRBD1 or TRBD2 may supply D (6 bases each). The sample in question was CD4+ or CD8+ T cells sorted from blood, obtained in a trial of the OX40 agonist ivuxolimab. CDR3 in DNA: TGCGCCAGCAGCCCACCGGGGGCGTCAGATACGCAGTATTTT. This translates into CASSPPGASDTQYF.